The text below deals with one TCR beta chain. The antigen is undetermined. The data are from a study of T cells in tumors after PD-1 blockade. The wider study: Excluded were patients with checkpoint blockade, immunosuppressants, or radiotherapy or other anti-cancer therapy within 4 weeks. Daily vismodegib 150 mg continued in a subset of anti-PD-1-treated patients. Study-wide points: Blood contained about 38% of the tumor's TCR clonotypes.

Input was about 616 ng to 6,500 ng of genomic DNA from tumor or blood. The trim removed 4 bases at V and 1 base at J, leaving 5 bases unmatched. Germline loops: CDR1 SGHNT, CDR2 YYREEE (reference sequence). CDR3 length: 15 amino acids. Measured with immunoSEQ multiplex PCR; TCRdb has only the in-frame clones, and not every one. Seen here are about 33,000 clones, around 80% observed once, and the top ten hold 30% to 40%. The sample here was PBMCs, taken before anti-PD-1 treatment. This TCR derives from a human donor with basal cell carcinoma. The chain combines TRBV5-4 with TRBJ2-3; 8 nucleotides match TRBD1. The CDR3 spells CASSGRGHRTDTQYF. The CDR3 region has the DNA TGTGCCAGCAGCGGCAGGGGGCATCGCACAGATACGCAGTATTTT. The full variable domain, rest sourced from reference TRBV5-4 and TRBJ2-3, is ETGVTQSPTHLIKTRGQQVTLRCSSQSGHNTVSWYQQALGQGPQFIFQYYREEENGRGNFPPRFSGLQFPNYSSELNVNALELDDSALYLCASSGRGHRTDTQYFGPGTRLTVL.